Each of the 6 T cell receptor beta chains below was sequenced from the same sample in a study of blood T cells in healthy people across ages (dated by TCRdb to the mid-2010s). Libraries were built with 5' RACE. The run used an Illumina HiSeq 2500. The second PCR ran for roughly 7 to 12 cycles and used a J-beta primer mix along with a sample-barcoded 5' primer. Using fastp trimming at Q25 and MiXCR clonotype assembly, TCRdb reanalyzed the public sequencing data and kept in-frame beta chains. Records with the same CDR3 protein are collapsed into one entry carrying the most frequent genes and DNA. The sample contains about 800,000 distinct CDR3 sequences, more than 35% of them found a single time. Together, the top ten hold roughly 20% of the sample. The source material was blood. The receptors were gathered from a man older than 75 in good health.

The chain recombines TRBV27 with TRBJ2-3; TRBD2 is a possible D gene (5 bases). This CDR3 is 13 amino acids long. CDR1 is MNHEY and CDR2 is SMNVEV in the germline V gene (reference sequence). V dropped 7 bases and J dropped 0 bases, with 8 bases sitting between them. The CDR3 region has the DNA TGTGCCAGCACTAGCAGTAGCACAGATACGCAGTATTTT. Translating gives CASTSSSTDTQYF.

DNA of the CDR3: TGCGCCAGCAGCTCGGGGACCACAGGGACCTATGGCTACACCTTC. Amino acid sequence: CASSSGTTGTYGYTF. This chain uses TRBV5-1 with TRBJ1-2; D is possibly TRBD1 (6 bases). The CDR3 spans 15 residues. Germline V lookup: CDR1 SGHRS, CDR2 YFSETQ. Between the trimmed V and J ends, which lost 3 bases and 4 bases, there was a span of 16 bases.

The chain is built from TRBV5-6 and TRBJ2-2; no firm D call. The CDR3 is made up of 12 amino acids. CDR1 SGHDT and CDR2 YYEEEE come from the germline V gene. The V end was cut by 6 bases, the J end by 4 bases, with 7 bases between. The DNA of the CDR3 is TGTGCCAGCATCTCTAGCACCGGGGAGCTGTTTTTT. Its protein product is CASISSTGELFF.

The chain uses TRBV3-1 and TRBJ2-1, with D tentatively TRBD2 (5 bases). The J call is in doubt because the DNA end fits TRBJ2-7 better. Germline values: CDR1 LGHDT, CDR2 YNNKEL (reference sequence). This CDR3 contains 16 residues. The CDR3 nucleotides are TGTGCCAGCAGCCAAGGGACTCTAAGCTCCTACAATGAGCAGTACTTC. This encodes CASSQGTLSSYNEQYF.

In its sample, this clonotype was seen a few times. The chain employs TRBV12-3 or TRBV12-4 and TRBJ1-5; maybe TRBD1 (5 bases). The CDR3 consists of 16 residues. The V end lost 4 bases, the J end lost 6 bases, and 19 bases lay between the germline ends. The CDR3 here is CASSSMGGQAGQPQHF. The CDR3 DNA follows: TGTGCCAGCAGTTCCATGGGGGGTCAGGCTGGTCAGCCCCAGCATTTT.

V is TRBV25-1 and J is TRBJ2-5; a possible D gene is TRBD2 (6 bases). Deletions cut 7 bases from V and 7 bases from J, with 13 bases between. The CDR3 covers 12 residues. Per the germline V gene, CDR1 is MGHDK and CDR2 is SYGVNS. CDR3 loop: CASNRGKGTQYF. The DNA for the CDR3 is TGTGCCAGCAATCGCGGGAAGGGGACCCAGTACTTC.